The clone carrying this T cell receptor beta chain was seen just once. Self-reported history from a screening survey and questionnaire set each donor's cohort. Clones were sequenced by immunoSEQ multiplex PCR, and TCRdb holds only the in-frame ones, with some missing. The data show around 500,000 clones, 75% to 90% seen once. The record originates from a study of blood T cell repertoires in COVID-19. V gave up 5 bases and J gave up 4 bases, with 18 bases separating them. The CDR3 contains 15 residues. The germline V gene encodes CDR1 SGHNT and CDR2 YENEEA. The rearrangement uses TRBV11-3 and TRBJ2-7; possibly TRBD2 for D (6 bases). Sequencing was done on a sample of PBMCs or T cells enriched from blood (not recorded which). The TCR originated in a woman aged 55-69 years who had recovered from COVID-19. The CDR3 loop is CASSRSGAFRYEQYV. CDR3 coding DNA: TGTGCCAGCAGCCGTAGCGGCGCCTTTAGGTACGAGCAGTACGTC.